The 14 T cell receptor beta chains below all came from one sample that was sequenced in a study of CD8 T cells in Susac syndrome (dated by TCRdb to between 2018 and 2020). Library construction relied on the immunoSEQ multiplex PCR assay. RNA was extracted using the RNeasy kit, and roughly 0.5 to 1 ug of the RNA was reverse transcribed with random hexamers. TCRdb itself trimmed the public reads at Q25 with fastp, ran MiXCR and retained productive beta chains. Every distinct CDR3 protein forms one entry, paired with its most common genes and DNA. The sample table records a few hundred thousand distinct CDR3 sequences; around 90% of these occur just once. The ten top clones hold roughly 0.15% of the sample. The sequenced material came from CD8+ T cells from PBMCs. The receptors shown here come from a human donor with multiple sclerosis.

The chain recombines TRBV3-1 with TRBJ2-1; tentatively, D is TRBD1 or TRBD2 (6 bases each). The CDR3 covers 14 residues. The germline CDR1 and CDR2 sequences are LGHDT and YNNKEL (reference sequence). The germline V and J ends were trimmed by 7 bases and 4 bases, with 14 bases remaining between them. CDR3 region: CASKGGRDYNEQFF. CDR3 nucleotides: TGTGCCAGCAAGGGGGGAAGGGATTACAATGAGCAGTTCTTC.

J is TRBJ2-3 and V is TRBV7-2; possible D gene TRBD1, 6 bases. CDR3 length: 13 residues. Germline CDR1 SGHTA, CDR2 FQGNSA. Deletions cut 5 bases from V and 4 bases from J, with 10 bases between. The CDR3 bases are TGTGCCAGCAGCGGGGGCGGGCCAGATACGCAGTATTTT. Translating gives CASSGGGPDTQYF.

In its sample, this clonotype was seen once. The chain employs TRBV29-1 and TRBJ1-4; D ambiguous. CDR3 size: 12 residues. In germline, CDR1 is SQVTM, CDR2 ANQGSEA. Trimming cost V 4 bases and J 8 bases, with 11 bases left between them. The CDR3 protein is CSVVVAGEKLFF. DNA of the CDR3: TGCAGCGTTGTGGTCGCCGGGGAAAAACTGTTTTTT.

The chain has TRBV15 and TRBJ2-3; 10 nucleotides match TRBD1. The CDR3 sequence is 18 residues long. CDR1 and CDR2 (germline): LNHNV, YYDKDF (reference sequence). V lost 0 bases, J lost 3 bases, and 9 bases stayed unmatched. CDR3 protein: CATSRERDRGWVTDTQYF. The CDR3 bases are TGTGCCACCAGCAGAGAACGGGACAGGGGATGGGTTACAGATACGCAGTATTTT.

The chain has TRBV20-1 and TRBJ2-1; no reliable D call. This CDR3 is built from 12 residues. V gave up 5 bases and J gave up 0 bases, with 5 bases separating them. Germline assignment: CDR1 DFQATT and CDR2 SNEGSKA (reference sequence). CDR3 nucleotide sequence: TGCAGTGCTCTTGACTCCTACAATGAGCAGTTCTTC. It encodes CSALDSYNEQFF.

V usage is TRBV19 and J usage is TRBJ2-5; D might be TRBD2 (5 bases). Deletions cut 6 bases from V and 5 bases from J, with 10 bases between. This CDR3 has 12 residues. Germline lookup yields CDR1 LNHDA and CDR2 SQIVND (reference sequence). The CDR3 is CASSDWEETQYF. As DNA, the CDR3 is TGTGCCAGTAGCGATTGGGAGGAGACCCAGTACTTC.

The V call is TRBV6-5, the J call TRBJ1-1; D possibly corresponds to TRBD1 (6 bases). Germline CDR1 is MNHEY and CDR2 is SVGAGI. The CDR3 is 14 amino acids. Trimming took off 5 bases at V and 2 bases at J, with 12 bases between the two ends. This CDR3 is CASSQLTGNTEAFF. In DNA, the CDR3 is TGTGCCAGCAGTCAATTGACAGGTAACACTGAAGCTTTCTTT.

This chain joins TRBV3-1 and TRBJ1-2; no reliable D call. The CDR3 has 15 amino acids. The germline V and J ends were trimmed by 4 bases and 3 bases, with 15 bases remaining between them. Germline V gene lookup returns CDR1 LGHDT and CDR2 YNNKEL (reference sequence). CDR3 sequence: CASSPSETPYYGYTF. The CDR3 nucleotides are TGTGCCAGCAGCCCGTCGGAGACTCCCTACTATGGCTACACCTTC.

The rearrangement uses TRBV2 and TRBJ2-2; 9 bases fit TRBD1. The CDR3 consists of 12 residues. Losses at the gene ends were 3 bases for V and 15 bases for J; bases not matched to a gene: 5. Germline V gene lookup returns CDR1 SNHLY and CDR2 FYNNEI. This chain's CDR3 is CASSDRDREMFF. CDR3 DNA sequence: TGTGCCAGCAGTGATAGGGACAGGGAAATGTTTTTT.

The V gene is TRBV2, the J gene TRBJ1-2; TRBD1 matches 9 bases. The germline CDR1 and CDR2 sequences are SNHLY and FYNNEI. The CDR3 contains 15 residues. V lost 7 bases to trimming and J lost 2 bases; unmatched junction nucleotides: 8. The DNA of the CDR3 is TGTGCCAGCAACGACCCCGGACAGGGGAACTATGGCTACACCTTC. Amino acids: CASNDPGQGNYGYTF.

The genes are TRBV5-4 and TRBJ1-1; D remains unclear. The CDR3 is 16 amino acids. Germline V lookup: CDR1 SGHNT, CDR2 YYREEE (reference sequence). V lost 3 bases and J lost 3, with 18 bases in between. The CDR3 reads CASSYSRETPDTEAFF. Here the CDR3 DNA reads TGTGCCAGCAGCTATTCACGCGAGACACCCGACACTGAAGCTTTCTTT.

This rearrangement joins TRBV3-1 to TRBJ1-2, with D perhaps matching TRBD1 (6 bases). The germline V gene has CDR1 LGHDT and CDR2 YNNKEL (reference sequence). The V end lost 4 bases, the J end lost 4 bases, and 16 bases lay between the germline ends. The CDR3 is made up of 15 amino acids. The CDR3 protein is CASSPNDRRSYGYTF. The CDR3 DNA sequence: TGTGCCAGCAGCCCCAACGACAGGAGGAGCTATGGCTACACCTTC.

This clonotype has just one count. This chain connects TRBV9 to TRBJ1-3, with TRBD1 as a possible D gene (6 bases). V lost 3 bases and J 2 bases, leaving 12 bases between the germline ends. Germline V gene lookup returns CDR1 SGDLS and CDR2 YYNGEE. The CDR3 is 15 residues long. The CDR3 region has the DNA TGTGCCAGCAGCGAAGCAGGGGTAGCTGGAAACACCATATATTTT. Translating gives CASSEAGVAGNTIYF.

This chain links TRBV2 with TRBJ2-1; D is perhaps TRBD1 or TRBD2 (5 bases each). CDR1 is SNHLY and CDR2 is FYNNEI in the germline V gene. V was pared by 6 bases and J by 5 bases, with 17 bases between. CDR3 length: 15 residues. The CDR3 region has the DNA TGTGCCAGCAGCACCGGGACCTCTAGCCACAATGAGCAGTTCTTC. This encodes CASSTGTSSHNEQFF.